This T cell receptor (beta chain) was recovered during a study of OX40 agonist ivuxolimab in advanced cancers. Study-level background: Past anti-PD-1, anti-PD-L1 or anti-CTLA-4 therapy was accepted, and roughly 38% had received some. General study findings and limits: The study observed clonal expansion of CD4+ and CD8+ blood T cells by week 6 at 0.1 to 3.0 mg/kg.

Repertoires were generated with immunoSEQ multiplex PCR, while TCRdb's copy carries only in-frame clones and drops some. The sample contains under 80,000 clones, roughly 88% of which appear only once. CDR3 length: 17 amino acids. V was pared by 2 bases and J by 0 bases, with 9 bases of the junction left unmatched. CDR1 MGHRA and CDR2 YSYEKL come from the germline V gene. With regard to this clone: Its antigen remains unidentified.

Patients who had autoimmune disease history or got systemic immunosuppression were left out. Blood draws occurred at baseline, cycle 4 day 1, and cycle 7 day 1. This specimen consisted of CD4+ or CD8+ T cells sorted from blood, obtained in a trial of the OX40 agonist ivuxolimab. This receptor was identified in an adult with an advanced solid tumor such as melanoma, head and neck, liver or kidney cancer. The genes are TRBV4-1 and TRBJ1-1; 7 positions match TRBD1. CDR3 bases: TGCGCCAGCAGCCAACCGGGACAGTTGAAGTTGAACACTGAAGCTTTCTTT. As protein: CASSQPGQLKLNTEAFF.